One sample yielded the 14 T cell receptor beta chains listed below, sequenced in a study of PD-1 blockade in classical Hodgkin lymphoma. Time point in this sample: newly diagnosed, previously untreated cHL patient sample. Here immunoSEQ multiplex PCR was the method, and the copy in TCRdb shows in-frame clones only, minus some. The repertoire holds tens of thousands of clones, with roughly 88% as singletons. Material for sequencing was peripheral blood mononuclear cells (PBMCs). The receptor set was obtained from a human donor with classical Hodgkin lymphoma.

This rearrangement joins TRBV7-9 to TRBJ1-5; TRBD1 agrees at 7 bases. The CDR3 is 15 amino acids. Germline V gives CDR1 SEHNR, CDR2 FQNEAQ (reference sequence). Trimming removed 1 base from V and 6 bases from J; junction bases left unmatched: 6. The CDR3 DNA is TGTGCCAGCAGCTTAGGGGCAGGGGGAGGTCAGCCCCAGCATTTT. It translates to CASSLGAGGGQPQHF.

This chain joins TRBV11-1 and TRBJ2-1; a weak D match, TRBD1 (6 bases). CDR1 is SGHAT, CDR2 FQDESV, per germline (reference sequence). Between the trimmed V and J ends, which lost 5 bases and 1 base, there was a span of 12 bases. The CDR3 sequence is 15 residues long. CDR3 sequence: CASSPDQGSYNEQFF. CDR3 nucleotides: TGTGCCAGCAGCCCTGACCAGGGGTCCTACAATGAGCAGTTCTTC.

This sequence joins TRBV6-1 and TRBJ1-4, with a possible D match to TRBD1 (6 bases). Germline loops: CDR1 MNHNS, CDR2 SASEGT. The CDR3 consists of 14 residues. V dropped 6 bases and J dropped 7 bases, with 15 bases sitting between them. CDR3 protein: CASRGRGLSEKLFF. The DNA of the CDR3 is TGTGCCAGCAGGGGGCGGGGGCTAAGTGAAAAACTGTTTTTT.

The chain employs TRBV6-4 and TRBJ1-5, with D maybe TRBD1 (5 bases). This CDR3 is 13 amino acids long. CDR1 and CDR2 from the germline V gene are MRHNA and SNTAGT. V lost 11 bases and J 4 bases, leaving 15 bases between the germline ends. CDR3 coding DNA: TGTGCCTGTAGGAGGGGCCTTAATCAGCCCCAGCATTTT. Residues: CACRRGLNQPQHF.

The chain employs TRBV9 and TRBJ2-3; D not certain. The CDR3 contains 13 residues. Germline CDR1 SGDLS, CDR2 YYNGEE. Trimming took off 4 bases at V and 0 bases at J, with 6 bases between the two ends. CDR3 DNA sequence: TGTGCCAGCAGCCTGCCCAGCACAGATACGCAGTATTTT. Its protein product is CASSLPSTDTQYF.

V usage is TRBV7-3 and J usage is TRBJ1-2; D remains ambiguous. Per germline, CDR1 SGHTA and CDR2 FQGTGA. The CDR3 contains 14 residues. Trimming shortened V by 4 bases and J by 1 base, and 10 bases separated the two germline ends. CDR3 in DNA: TGTGCCAGCAGCTCATCACGGGGTAACTATGGCTACACCTTC. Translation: CASSSSRGNYGYTF. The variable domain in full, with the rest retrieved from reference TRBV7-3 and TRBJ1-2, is GAGVSQTPSNKVTEKGKYVELRCDPISGHTALYWYRQSLGQGPEFLIYFQGTGAADDSGLPNDRFFAVRPEGSVSTLKIQRTERGDSAVYLCASSSSRGNYGYTFGSGTRLTVV.

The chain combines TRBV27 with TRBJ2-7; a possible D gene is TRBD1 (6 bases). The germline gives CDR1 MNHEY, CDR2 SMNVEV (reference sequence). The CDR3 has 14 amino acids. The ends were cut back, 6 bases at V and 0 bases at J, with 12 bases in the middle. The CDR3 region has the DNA TGTGCCAGCAGCCCACAGGGAAACTCCTACGAGCAGTACGTC. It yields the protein CASSPQGNSYEQYV.

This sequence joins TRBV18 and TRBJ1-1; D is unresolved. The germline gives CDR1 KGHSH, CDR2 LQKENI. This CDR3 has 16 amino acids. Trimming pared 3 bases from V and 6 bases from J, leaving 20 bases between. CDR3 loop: CASSPTEPGLYPEAFF. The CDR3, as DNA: TGTGCCAGCTCACCCACTGAGCCTGGTTTATACCCTGAAGCTTTCTTT.

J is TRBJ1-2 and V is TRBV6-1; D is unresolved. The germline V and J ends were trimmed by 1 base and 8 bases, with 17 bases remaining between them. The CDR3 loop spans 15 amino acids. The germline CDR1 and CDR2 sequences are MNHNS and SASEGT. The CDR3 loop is CASSEENILSSGYTF. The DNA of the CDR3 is TGTGCCAGCAGTGAAGAAAACATCCTCAGCTCCGGCTACACCTTC.

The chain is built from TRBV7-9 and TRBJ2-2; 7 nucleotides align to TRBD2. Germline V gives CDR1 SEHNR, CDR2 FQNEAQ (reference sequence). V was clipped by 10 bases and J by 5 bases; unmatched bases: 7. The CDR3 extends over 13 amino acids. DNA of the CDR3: TGTGCCACCAGACTAGCCGGAACCGGGGAGCTGTTTTTT. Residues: CATRLAGTGELFF. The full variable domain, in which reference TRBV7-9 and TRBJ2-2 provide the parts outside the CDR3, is DTGVSQNPRHKITKRGQNVTFRCDPISEHNRLYWYRQTLGQGPEFLTYFQNEAQLEKSRLLSDRFSAERPKGSFSTLEIQRTEQGDSAMYLCATRLAGTGELFFGEGSRLTVL.

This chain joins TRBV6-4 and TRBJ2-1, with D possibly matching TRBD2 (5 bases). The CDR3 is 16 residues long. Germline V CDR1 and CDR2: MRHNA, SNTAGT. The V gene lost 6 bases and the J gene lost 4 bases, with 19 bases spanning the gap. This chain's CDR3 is CASSPKPSGPYNEQFF. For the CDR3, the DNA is TGTGCCAGCAGCCCCAAACCAAGCGGTCCATACAATGAGCAGTTCTTC.

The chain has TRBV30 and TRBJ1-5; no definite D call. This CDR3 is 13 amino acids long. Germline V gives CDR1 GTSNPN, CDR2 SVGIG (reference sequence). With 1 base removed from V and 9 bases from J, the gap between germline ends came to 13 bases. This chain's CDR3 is CAWSDGTSGPQHF. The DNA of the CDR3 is TGTGCCTGGAGTGACGGAACCTCAGGGCCCCAGCATTTT. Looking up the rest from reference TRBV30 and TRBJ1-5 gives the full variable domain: SQTIHQWPATLVQPVGSPLSLECTVEGTSNPNLYWYRQAAGRGLQLLFYSVGIGQISSEVPQNLSASRPQDRQFILSSKKLLLSDSGFYLCAWSDGTSGPQHFGDGTRLSIL.

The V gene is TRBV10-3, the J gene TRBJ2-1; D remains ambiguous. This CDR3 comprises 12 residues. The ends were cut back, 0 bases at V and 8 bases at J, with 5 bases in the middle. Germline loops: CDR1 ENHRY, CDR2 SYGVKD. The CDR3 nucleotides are TGTGCCATCAGTGAGTCAGGGTATGAGCAGTTCTTC. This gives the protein CAISESGYEQFF.

The CDR3 region is CASSLDRMNTEAFF. CDR3 sequence (DNA): TGCGCCAGCAGTCTGGACAGGATGAACACTGAAGCTTTCTTT. The chain carries TRBV5-1 and TRBJ1-1; 7 bases agree with TRBD1. Germline CDR1 reads SGHRS; CDR2 reads YFSETQ. V trimming: 5 bases; J trimming: 0 bases; junction bases outside the gene matches: 4. The CDR3 consists of 14 residues.